A single sample is the source of the 28 T cell receptor beta chains below, sequenced in a study of T cell responses to AZD1222 COVID-19 vaccine. TCRdb's table, derived via immunoSEQ multiplex PCR, lists solely in-frame clones and lacks some. The data contain about 120,000 clones, more than 70% of them singletons. Sequencing used peripheral blood, obtained on day 0 of AZD1222 vaccination. These receptors originate from an adult in good health.

In nucleotides, the CDR3 is TGCGCCAGCAGCCATGGTCTAGGAGGGCTAGCGGACTACAATGAGCAGTTCTTC. Its protein product is CASSHGLGGLADYNEQFF. The chain links TRBV4-3 to TRBJ2-1, with TRBD2 matching over 7 bases. The CDR3 is 18 residues long. V lost 3 bases to trimming and J lost 3 bases; unmatched junction nucleotides: 14. In germline, CDR1 is LGHNA, CDR2 YSLEER.

With regard to this clone: This sample also contains other DNA sequences that code for the same CDR3. The rearrangement uses TRBV19 and TRBJ2-7; 11 bases are a match to TRBD2. V trimming: 9 bases; J trimming: 1 base; junction bases outside the gene matches: 5. There are 14 residues in the CDR3. Germline V gives CDR1 LNHDA, CDR2 SQIVND (reference sequence). The CDR3 region has the DNA TGTGCCAGCAGCCGACTAGCGGGGTCCTACGAGCAGTACTTC. Residues: CASSRLAGSYEQYF.

The chain carries TRBV15 and TRBJ1-5; D gene uncertain. V lost 0 bases and J lost 0, with 9 bases in between. Germline CDR1 is LNHNV and CDR2 is YYDKDF (reference sequence). This CDR3 has 16 residues. This chain's CDR3 is CATSRESPHSNQPQHF. The DNA of the CDR3 is TGTGCCACCAGCAGAGAATCTCCTCATAGCAATCAGCCCCAGCATTTT.

This CDR3 is CASKGQDRAKNIQYF. The CDR3 region has the DNA TGTGCCAGTAAGGGACAAGACAGGGCCAAAAACATTCAGTACTTC. The chain couples TRBV19 to TRBJ2-4; the D gene is possibly TRBD1 (6 bases). The CDR3 contains 15 residues. The germline V gene encodes CDR1 LNHDA and CDR2 SQIVND (reference sequence). The V and J ends lost 7 bases and 1 base respectively, with 14 bases between them.

The rearrangement links TRBV25-1 to TRBJ2-5, with TRBD1 matching over 8 bases. The CDR3 totals 15 residues. Germline CDR1 reads MGHDK; CDR2 reads SYGVNS. With V trimmed by 3 bases and J by 4 bases, 7 bases remained unmatched. CDR3 sequence reads: CASSDPQGARETQYF. The CDR3 DNA sequence: TGTGCCAGCAGTGACCCCCAGGGGGCCAGAGAGACCCAGTACTTC.

The J gene is TRBJ1-5, the V gene TRBV27; tentative D call: TRBD1 (5 bases). CDR3 length equals 15 residues. CDR1 is MNHEY, CDR2 SMNVEV, per germline (reference sequence). Between the trimmed V and J ends, which lost 2 bases and 6 bases, there was a span of 14 bases. The CDR3 region is CASSLQGLGFQPQHF. As DNA, the CDR3 is TGTGCCAGCAGTTTACAGGGTCTCGGATTTCAGCCCCAGCATTTT.

The V gene is TRBV19, the J gene TRBJ2-7, with 9 positions matching TRBD1. Germline loops: CDR1 LNHDA, CDR2 SQIVND (reference sequence). The junction had 12 bases not matched to a gene; V was cut back by 2 bases and J by 4 bases. This CDR3 has 17 residues. CDR3 sequence: CASSIIGLGTGTYEQYF. In DNA form, the CDR3 reads TGTGCCAGTAGTATAATTGGTTTAGGGACAGGGACATACGAGCAGTACTTC.

This chain uses TRBV27 with TRBJ2-5; tentative D call: TRBD1 (5 bases). The CDR3 covers 15 residues. Germline V gene sequence: CDR1 MNHEY, CDR2 SMNVEV (reference sequence). The germline V and J ends were trimmed by 5 bases and 3 bases, with 16 bases remaining between them. For the CDR3, the DNA is TGTGCCAGCAGTGTGATGACAGCTATGAAAGAGACCCAGTACTTC. This codes for CASSVMTAMKETQYF.

This clone occurred once. This chain uses TRBV9 with TRBJ1-3; D is unclear. Trimming shortened V by 3 bases and J by 0 bases, and 10 bases separated the two germline ends. The germline V gene has CDR1 SGDLS and CDR2 YYNGEE. The CDR3 totals 15 residues. The DNA for the CDR3 is TGTGCCAGCAGCGCGGCTGGGAACTCTGGAAACACCATATATTTT. This translates into CASSAAGNSGNTIYF.

The gene calls are TRBV9 and TRBJ2-5; 12 bases map to TRBD2. Germline CDR1 and CDR2: SGDLS and YYNGEE. The CDR3 spans 15 residues. The V gene end was trimmed by 3 bases and the J gene end by 4 bases; junction bases not matched to a gene: 4. In DNA form, the CDR3 reads TGTGCCAGCAGCGAGGCTAGCGGGAGGGCAGAGACCCAGTACTTC. Protein product: CASSEASGRAETQYF.

The chain carries TRBV3-1 (or the pseudogene TRBV3-2) and TRBJ2-1; D ambiguous. CDR1 LGHDT and CDR2 YNNKEL come from the germline V gene (reference sequence). V was clipped by 2 bases and J by 5 bases, with 7 bases between them. The CDR3 covers 13 residues. CDR3 DNA sequence: TGTGCCAGCAGCCAAAGGCATAACAATGAGCAGTTCTTC. Protein: CASSQRHNNEQFF.

The rearrangement links TRBV2 to TRBJ2-7, with D possibly matching TRBD2 (6 bases). V lost 11 bases to trimming and J lost 0 bases, with 14 bases between them. Germline V gene sequence: CDR1 SNHLY, CDR2 FYNNEI. The CDR3 sequence is 13 residues long. The chain's CDR3 is CAGGTGSSYEQYF. The CDR3, as DNA: TGTGCCGGCGGGACCGGGAGCTCCTACGAGCAGTACTTC.

The chain joins TRBV28 to TRBJ2-1, with 16 nucleotides matching TRBD2. CDR3 length: 16 residues. Germline CDR1 reads MDHEN; CDR2 reads SYDVKM. Unmatched junction bases numbered 7, after V lost 4 bases and J lost 10 bases. CDR3 sequence: CASSWGLAGGPQEQFF. The CDR3 DNA is TGTGCCAGCAGTTGGGGACTAGCGGGAGGGCCCCAGGAGCAGTTCTTC.

The chain carries TRBV5-1 and TRBJ2-7; maybe TRBD2 (6 bases). This CDR3 comprises 14 residues. Germline V gives CDR1 SGHRS, CDR2 YFSETQ. Trimming removed 2 bases from V and 2 bases from J, with 11 bases in between. The CDR3: CASSLGAGTYEQYF. In DNA form, the CDR3 reads TGCGCCAGCAGCTTAGGGGCGGGGACCTACGAGCAGTACTTC.

The genes are TRBV29-1 and TRBJ2-2; 10 positions match TRBD2. The germline V gene has CDR1 SQVTM and CDR2 ANQGSEA. There are 15 residues in the CDR3. With V trimmed by 2 bases and J by 5 bases, 5 bases remained unmatched. The CDR3 is CSVESLAGVTGELFF. CDR3 in DNA: TGCAGCGTTGAATCCCTAGCGGGAGTGACCGGGGAGCTGTTTTTT.

The V and J genes are TRBV10-3 and TRBJ2-3, with D tentatively TRBD2 (6 bases). The germline V and J ends were trimmed by 7 bases and 2 bases, with 16 bases remaining between them. The CDR3 spans 15 residues. CDR1 and CDR2 from the germline V gene are ENHRY and SYGVKD. CDR3 sequence reads: CAIKFAGTITDTQYF. The CDR3 bases are TGTGCCATCAAATTCGCGGGGACCATCACAGATACGCAGTATTTT.

The chain joins TRBV7-2 to TRBJ2-7; perhaps TRBD2 as D (5 bases). The CDR3 contains 15 residues. Trimming stripped 6 bases from V and 1 base from J, with 16 bases between. Germline CDR1 SGHTA, CDR2 FQGNSA. CDR3: CASRRTPHYSYEQYF. The DNA for the CDR3 is TGTGCCAGCAGGCGGACTCCCCATTATTCCTACGAGCAGTACTTC.

This clone occurred a few times. CDR3 sequence (DNA): TGTGCCTGGAGCGTAACAGGGCTAGCTAACTATGGCTACACCTTC. As protein: CAWSVTGLANYGYTF. This chain uses TRBV30 with TRBJ1-2; a possible D gene is TRBD1 (6 bases). CDR3 length: 15 amino acids. V dropped 3 bases and J dropped 0 bases, with 14 bases sitting between them. Germline V gives CDR1 GTSNPN, CDR2 SVGIG (reference sequence).

V gene TRBV3-1 (or the pseudogene TRBV3-2) combines with J gene TRBJ1-2; D ambiguous. Trimming left V 4 bases short and J 4 bases short, with 13 bases between. In germline, CDR1 is LGHDT, CDR2 YNNKEL (reference sequence). The CDR3 spans 14 residues. Here the CDR3 reads CASSLSVLVYGYTF. The CDR3 nucleotides are TGTGCCAGCAGCCTTTCAGTCTTGGTCTATGGCTACACCTTC.

The V and J genes are TRBV19 and TRBJ2-7; 9 positions agree with TRBD2. The V gene's germline CDR1 is LNHDA and CDR2 SQIVND (reference sequence). The trim removed 7 bases at V and 4 bases at J, leaving 8 bases unmatched. The CDR3 loop spans 14 amino acids. This CDR3 reads CASTLSGGPYEQYF. The CDR3 DNA follows: TGTGCCAGTACCTTGAGCGGGGGGCCGTACGAGCAGTACTTC. Full variable domain (outside the CDR3, taken from reference TRBV19 and TRBJ2-7): DGGITQSPKYLFRKEGQNVTLSCEQNLNHDAMYWYRQDPGQGLRLIYYSQIVNDFQKGDIAEGYSVSREKKESFPLTVTSAQKNPTAFYLCASTLSGGPYEQYFGPGTRLTVT.

The rearrangement links TRBV6-2 or TRBV6-3 to TRBJ2-3, with 7 nucleotides matching TRBD2. J lost 2 bases, V lost 1 base, and 3 bases had no gene match. The germline V gene encodes CDR1 MNHEY and CDR2 SVGEGT. This CDR3 comprises 15 residues. The CDR3 sequence is CASSYFAGDTDTQYF. The CDR3 region has the DNA TGTGCCAGCAGTTACTTCGCGGGAGACACAGATACGCAGTATTTT.

J is TRBJ2-1 and V is TRBV9, with D tentatively TRBD2 (5 bases). The CDR3 loop spans 16 amino acids. Trimming cost V 0 bases and J 7 bases, with 17 bases left between them. From germline, CDR1 is SGDLS and CDR2 YYNGEE. CDR3 residues: CASSVGHSGIRNEQFF. In DNA, the CDR3 is TGTGCCAGCAGCGTAGGTCACTCGGGGATCAGGAATGAGCAGTTCTTC.

The chain employs TRBV7-9 and TRBJ1-4, with 8 bases fitting TRBD1. Germline CDR1 and CDR2: SEHNR and FQNEAQ (reference sequence). The CDR3 runs to 14 residues. The V segment lost 7 bases and the J segment 8 bases; nucleotides outside the gene matches: 9. Written as DNA, the CDR3 is TGTGCCAGCAACACTGGACAGGGAGACGAAAAACTGTTTTTT. Amino acids: CASNTGQGDEKLFF.

V is TRBV19 and J is TRBJ2-3; 8 nucleotides line up with TRBD1. The germline V gene encodes CDR1 LNHDA and CDR2 SQIVND (reference sequence). The CDR3 spans 16 residues. V dropped 5 bases and J dropped 0; count of bases not matched to a gene: 7. The CDR3 region is CASSPDRGASTDTQYF. Here the CDR3 DNA reads TGTGCCAGTAGTCCAGACAGGGGCGCTAGCACAGATACGCAGTATTTT.

This clone was counted only a few times. This chain uses TRBV10-2 with TRBJ2-1, with D possibly TRBD2 on 5 matching bases. CDR1 is WSHSY, CDR2 SAAADI, per germline. The CDR3 consists of 14 residues. V was cut by 7 bases and J by 8 bases, with 18 bases left in between. DNA for the CDR3: TGCGCCAGCACCAGAGAGGACGGAGGAGATGAGCAGTTCTTC. This encodes CASTREDGGDEQFF.

The chain has TRBV24-1 and TRBJ2-1; 9 nucleotides align to TRBD1. Per the germline V gene, CDR1 is KGHDR and CDR2 is SFDVKD. J lost 5 bases, V lost 5 bases, and 3 bases had no gene match. The CDR3 sequence is 14 residues long. The DNA for the CDR3 is TGTGCCACCAGTGGGGACAGGGATGACAATGAGCAGTTCTTC. This sequence encodes CATSGDRDDNEQFF.

Only one count was recorded for this clone. This rearrangement joins TRBV11-3 to TRBJ2-1, with a weak D call TRBD1 (5 bases). V lost 2 bases and J lost 5, with 7 bases in between. Germline CDR1 SGHNT, CDR2 YENEEA. CDR3 length: 13 amino acids. The CDR3 loop reads CASSLRQNNEQFF. The CDR3 DNA sequence: TGTGCCAGCAGCTTACGACAGAACAATGAGCAGTTCTTC.

The genes are TRBV9 and TRBJ2-5, with a weak D call TRBD2 (5 bases). This CDR3 has 14 amino acids. Germline assignment: CDR1 SGDLS and CDR2 YYNGEE. V was shortened by 4 bases and J by 3 bases, with 13 bases between the two germline ends. CDR3 DNA sequence: TGTGCCAGCAGCCCCCGAGGGCCTGAAGAGACCCAGTACTTC. This codes for CASSPRGPEETQYF.